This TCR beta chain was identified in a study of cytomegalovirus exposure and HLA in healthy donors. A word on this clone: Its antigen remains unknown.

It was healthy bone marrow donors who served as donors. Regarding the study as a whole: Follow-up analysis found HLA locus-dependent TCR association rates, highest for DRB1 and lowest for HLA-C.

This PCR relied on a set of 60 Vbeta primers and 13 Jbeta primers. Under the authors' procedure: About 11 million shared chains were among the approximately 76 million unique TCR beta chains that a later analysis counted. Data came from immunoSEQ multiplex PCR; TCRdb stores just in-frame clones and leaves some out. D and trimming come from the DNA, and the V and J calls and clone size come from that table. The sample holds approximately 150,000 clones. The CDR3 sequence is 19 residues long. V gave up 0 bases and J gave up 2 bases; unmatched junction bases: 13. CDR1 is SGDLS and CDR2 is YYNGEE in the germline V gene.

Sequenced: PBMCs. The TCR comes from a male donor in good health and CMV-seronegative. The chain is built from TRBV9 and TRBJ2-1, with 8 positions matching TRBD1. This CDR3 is CASSVGGQAKRRAYNEQFF. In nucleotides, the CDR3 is TGTGCCAGCAGCGTAGGGGGACAGGCCAAACGCAGGGCCTACAATGAGCAGTTCTTC.